The 31 T cell receptor beta chains given below trace back to one sample, sequenced in a study of cytomegalovirus exposure and HLA in healthy donors. PCR primers comprised 60 Vbeta and 13 Jbeta primers. TCRdb keeps only in-frame clones here, not all; method: immunoSEQ multiplex PCR. Of roughly 67,000 clones in the sample, about 80% were seen once. Specimen: PBMCs. The receptors were gathered from a man aged 55-75 years in good health and CMV-seropositive.

The genes are TRBV7-9 and TRBJ2-3; 10 bases are a match to TRBD2. The V gene's germline CDR1 is SEHNR and CDR2 FQNEAQ (reference sequence). Losses at the gene ends were 0 bases for V and 4 bases for J; bases not matched to a gene: 4. This CDR3 comprises 16 residues. The CDR3 loop is CASSLALAGAPDTQYF. The CDR3 DNA reads as TGTGCCAGCAGCTTAGCGCTAGCGGGGGCCCCAGATACGCAGTATTTT.

V usage is TRBV7-6 and J usage is TRBJ2-3; D is uncertain. This CDR3 has 14 residues. V shed 0 bases and J shed 4 bases, with 8 bases lying between them. Germline-derived CDR1 and CDR2 are SGHVS and FNYEAQ. CDR3 residues: CASSLASAADTQYF. The DNA of the CDR3 is TGTGCCAGCAGCTTAGCGTCCGCGGCAGATACGCAGTATTTT.

The CDR3 nucleotides read TGCGCCAGCAGCTTTTGGCAGGGGCACGAGCAGTACTTC. Its protein is CASSFWQGHEQYF. V and J are TRBV5-1 and TRBJ2-7; tentatively, D is TRBD1 (6 bases). The V gene's germline CDR1 is SGHRS and CDR2 YFSETQ. The CDR3 is 13 amino acids. The V gene lost 2 bases and the J gene lost 5 bases, with 11 bases spanning the gap. Based on the CDR3 plus reference TRBV5-1 and TRBJ2-7, the full variable domain is KAGVTQTPRYLIKTRGQQVTLSCSPISGHRSVSWYQQTPGQGLQFLFEYFSETQRNKGNFPGRFSGRQFSNSRSEMNVSTLELGDSALYLCASSFWQGHEQYFGPGTRLTVT.

This clone showed up just a few times. V gene TRBV11-3 combines with J gene TRBJ2-7, with D hard to call. The CDR3 runs to 15 residues. Germline CDR1 SGHNT, CDR2 YENEEA. Trimming pared 0 bases from V and 2 bases from J, leaving 11 bases between. The CDR3 nucleotides read TGTGCCAGCAGCTTAGAAGCCGTATCTACCTACGAGCAGTACTTC. It is translated as CASSLEAVSTYEQYF.

The V and J genes are TRBV29-1 and TRBJ2-1; D is perhaps TRBD2 (7 bases). There are 12 residues in the CDR3. CDR1 is SQVTM, CDR2 ANQGSEA, per germline. Trimming pared 6 bases from V and 8 bases from J, leaving 14 bases between. This chain's CDR3 is CSVPRGGYEQFF. The CDR3 DNA follows: TGCAGCGTCCCCAGGGGAGGGTATGAGCAGTTCTTC.

V gene TRBV18 combines with J gene TRBJ2-1; 11 bases line up with TRBD2. V lost 6 bases, J lost 6 bases, and 4 bases stayed unmatched. Germline CDR1 is KGHSH and CDR2 is LQKENI. The CDR3 spans 14 residues. The CDR3 sequence is CASSLAGGGNEQFF. The DNA for the CDR3 is TGTGCCAGCTCCCTAGCGGGGGGCGGCAATGAGCAGTTCTTC.

This clone was seen just once. This sequence joins TRBV6-1 and TRBJ2-6; weak D call: TRBD2 (6 bases). The V end lost 4 bases, the J end lost 4 bases, and 14 bases lay between the germline ends. The germline V gene encodes CDR1 MNHNS and CDR2 SASEGT. The CDR3 covers 16 residues. The chain's CDR3 is CASSGRAGSGANVLTF. In nucleotides, the CDR3 is TGTGCCAGCAGTGGGAGAGCGGGCTCGGGGGCCAACGTCCTGACTTTC.

The J gene is TRBJ2-7, the V gene TRBV29-1; D may be TRBD1 (5 bases). The V and J ends lost 7 bases and 2 bases respectively, with 18 bases between them. This CDR3 comprises 14 residues. The germline gives CDR1 SQVTM, CDR2 ANQGSEA. CDR3 coding DNA: TGCAGCGCCTATACAGGAAACCGAGCCTACGAGCAGTACTTC. It codes for CSAYTGNRAYEQYF.

The CDR3 DNA is TGCGCCAGCAGCTTTTGGACTAGCGGGGGGGCAGATACGCAGTATTTT. It encodes CASSFWTSGGADTQYF. V gene TRBV5-1 combines with J gene TRBJ2-3, with 15 bases aligning to TRBD2. This CDR3 is built from 16 residues. The germline gives CDR1 SGHRS, CDR2 YFSETQ. V lost 2 bases to trimming and J lost 4 bases; unmatched junction nucleotides: 2.

This CDR3 is CASSLSLSGRNEQFF. CDR3 coding DNA: TGTGCCAGCAGCTTGTCCCTTTCGGGGAGGAATGAGCAGTTCTTC. The J gene is TRBJ2-1, the V gene TRBV5-8; tentative D call: TRBD2 (6 bases). The V end was cut by 1 base, the J end by 7 bases, with 15 bases between. The CDR3 is made up of 15 amino acids. From germline, CDR1 is SGHTS and CDR2 YDEGEE.

The chain couples TRBV9 to TRBJ2-1, with 9 nucleotides matching TRBD2. V lost 0 bases and J lost 10; bases outside the gene matches: 11. CDR1 is SGDLS, CDR2 YYNGEE, per germline. The CDR3 is 16 residues long. The CDR3 sequence is CASSVVGSGGPGEQFF. In nucleotides, the CDR3 is TGTGCCAGCAGCGTAGTGGGTAGCGGGGGCCCAGGGGAGCAGTTCTTC.

J is TRBJ2-5 and V is TRBV6-5; possibly TRBD2 for D (6 bases). In germline, CDR1 is MNHEY, CDR2 SVGAGI. V lost 4 bases and J 7 bases, leaving 22 bases between the germline ends. The CDR3 covers 16 residues. CDR3 sequence: CASSWSGGIGSVTQYF. CDR3 sequence (DNA): TGTGCCAGCAGTTGGTCTGGAGGGATAGGGTCGGTGACCCAGTACTTC.

The chain is built from TRBV23-1 and TRBJ2-7, with D tentatively TRBD1 (5 bases). TRBV23-1 is recorded as an ORF, its role being uncertain. The CDR3 extends over 11 amino acids. V lost 7 bases to trimming and J lost 7 bases, with 11 bases between them. The CDR3 is CASIGVGEQYF. The CDR3 DNA reads as TGCGCCAGCATAGGGGTCGGGGAGCAGTACTTC.

Only one count was recorded for this clone. The chain is built from TRBV11-3 and TRBJ1-1, with TRBD1 as a possible D gene (6 bases). The V gene's germline CDR1 is SGHNT and CDR2 YENEEA. V lost 4 bases and J 1 base, leaving 7 bases between the germline ends. This CDR3 comprises 13 residues. The CDR3 nucleotides are TGTGCCAGCAGCTGGGGACAGAACACTGAAGCTTTCTTT. Amino acid sequence: CASSWGQNTEAFF.

This chain links TRBV10-3 with TRBJ2-7; D not certain. The CDR3 length is 13 residues. V was cut by 3 bases and J by 0 bases, with 6 bases left in between. Germline V CDR1 and CDR2: ENHRY, SYGVKD. This CDR3 is CAISEQSSYEQYF. CDR3 coding DNA: TGTGCCATCAGTGAACAATCCTCCTACGAGCAGTACTTC.

CDR3 DNA sequence: TGTGCCAGCAGTGAAGCGCTATGGGACAGGGAAGAGACCCAGTACTTC. This gives the protein CASSEALWDREETQYF. The chain links TRBV2 to TRBJ2-5, with 9 bases that match TRBD1. Germline V lookup: CDR1 SNHLY, CDR2 FYNNEI. The CDR3 covers 16 residues. Trimming took 0 bases from V and 3 from J; bases not matched to a gene: 5.

V and J are TRBV5-1 and TRBJ1-3; the D gene is possibly TRBD1 (5 bases). This CDR3 spans 16 amino acids. The germline V and J ends were trimmed by 3 bases and 0 bases, with 13 bases remaining between them. Per the germline V gene, CDR1 is SGHRS and CDR2 is YFSETQ. DNA for the CDR3: TGCGCCAGCAGCTCGGGACTTACAGCCTCTGGAAACACCATATATTTT. Protein sequence: CASSSGLTASGNTIYF.

The chain links TRBV5-4 to TRBJ2-4, with TRBD2 as a possible D gene (5 bases). This CDR3 is 15 amino acids long. Germline values: CDR1 SGHNT, CDR2 YYREEE (reference sequence). Between the trimmed V and J ends, which lost 0 bases and 7 bases, there was a span of 14 bases. In DNA form, the CDR3 reads TGTGCCAGCAGCTTGGGGACTGGCCCTGGTAACATTCAGTACTTC. It codes for CASSLGTGPGNIQYF.

The V call is TRBV4-1, the J call TRBJ1-2; 7 bases align to TRBD1. CDR3 size: 16 residues. From germline, CDR1 is MGHRA and CDR2 YSYEKL. The junction had 19 bases not matched to a gene; V was cut back by 2 bases and J by 13 bases. The CDR3 coding sequence is TGCGCCAGCAGCCAATCGCTCGACAGGGCGAATAGTGGGGGCACCTTC. Its protein product is CASSQSLDRANSGGTF.

The chain carries TRBV2 and TRBJ2-3; 7 nucleotides line up with TRBD1. Germline V CDR1 and CDR2: SNHLY, FYNNEI. The ends lost 5 bases at V and 1 base at J; junction bases unmatched: 3. The CDR3 runs 14 residues. CDR3 protein: CASSRTGGTDTQYF. The CDR3 nucleotides are TGTGCCAGCAGTCGTACAGGGGGCACAGATACGCAGTATTTT. The whole variable domain, remainder taken from reference TRBV2 and TRBJ2-3, is EPEVTQTPSHQVTQMGQEVILRCVPISNHLYFYWYRQILGQKVEFLVSFYNNEISEKSEIFDDQFSVERPDGSNFTLKIRSTKLEDSAMYFCASSRTGGTDTQYFGPGTRLTVL.

The chain couples TRBV6-1 to TRBJ2-5; D is possibly TRBD2 (5 bases). V lost 2 bases and J lost 4, with 14 bases in between. The CDR3 consists of 15 residues. Germline CDR1 reads MNHNS; CDR2 reads SASEGT. CDR3 protein: CASSELTSSGETQYF. As DNA, the CDR3 is TGTGCCAGCAGTGAATTGACGTCGAGCGGAGAGACCCAGTACTTC.

The rearrangement links TRBV2 to TRBJ1-4; 7 nucleotides agree with TRBD1. This CDR3 has 15 residues. The V and J ends lost 1 base and 5 bases, in that order; junction bases with no gene match: 4. The germline CDR1 and CDR2 sequences are SNHLY and FYNNEI. CDR3 protein: CASSEGKGGNEKLFF. In DNA, the CDR3 is TGTGCCAGCAGTGAAGGGAAAGGGGGCAATGAAAAACTGTTTTTT.

The table lists this clone with a count of one. The chain links TRBV5-1 to TRBJ2-2, with 12 positions matching TRBD1. After removal of 1 base from V and 4 bases from J, the junction contained 2 bases not matched to a gene. Germline assignment: CDR1 SGHRS and CDR2 YFSETQ. This CDR3 comprises 16 residues. The CDR3 loop is CASSLRGQGATGELFF. The CDR3 DNA reads as TGCGCCAGCAGCTTGAGGGGACAGGGGGCCACCGGGGAGCTGTTTTTT.

The chain has TRBV29-1 and TRBJ2-7, with D uncertain. V lost 5 bases, J lost 2 bases, and 4 bases lay in between. The CDR3 is 10 amino acids. Germline V gives CDR1 SQVTM, CDR2 ANQGSEA. CDR3 sequence (DNA): TGCAGCGTTCTTACCTACGAGCAGTACTTC. This translates into CSVLTYEQYF.

The chain joins TRBV5-5 to TRBJ2-7; 7 bases agree with TRBD1. The CDR3 has 15 residues. J gave up 4 bases and V 4 bases, and 11 bases lay outside the gene matches. Germline V CDR1 and CDR2: SGHKS, YYEKEE (reference sequence). CDR3 nucleotide sequence: TGTGCCAGCAGCCATGCACCGGGACAGAGGTACGAGCAGTACTTC. Amino acids: CASSHAPGQRYEQYF.

This chain links TRBV29-1 with TRBJ1-1, with D maybe TRBD1 (6 bases). CDR1 and CDR2 (germline): SQVTM, ANQGSEA. This CDR3 has 15 residues. Trimming shortened V by 2 bases and J by 0 bases, and 13 bases separated the two germline ends. In DNA, the CDR3 is TGCAGCGTTGAAAACCCGGGACAACTGAACACTGAAGCTTTCTTT. This translates into CSVENPGQLNTEAFF.

The V call is TRBV11-2, the J call TRBJ2-7; D remains unclear. V dropped 1 base and J dropped 1 base, with 11 bases sitting between them. This CDR3 contains 15 residues. Germline CDR1 and CDR2: SGHAT and FQNNGV. Written as DNA, the CDR3 is TGTGCCAGCAGCTTAGGGTACAGATCATCCTACGAGCAGTACTTC. Translation: CASSLGYRSSYEQYF.

This chain connects TRBV7-2 to TRBJ1-4, with TRBD1 matching 7 bases. Germline V gene lookup returns CDR1 SGHTA and CDR2 FQGNSA. This CDR3 comprises 14 residues. V dropped 5 bases and J dropped 2; count of bases not matched to a gene: 2. Written as DNA, the CDR3 is TGTGCCAGCAGCCGGGACAGTACTAATGAAAAACTGTTTTTT. Protein: CASSRDSTNEKLFF.

The V and J genes are TRBV19 and TRBJ2-7; D gene uncertain. The V and J ends lost 4 bases and 3 bases respectively, with 10 bases between them. Germline CDR1 LNHDA, CDR2 SQIVND (reference sequence). This CDR3 region has 13 residues. CDR3 protein: CASSTQRGYEQYF. The CDR3 DNA reads TGTGCCAGTAGTACCCAGCGAGGCTACGAGCAGTACTTC.

The CDR3 is CASSLWTGGGYEQYF. The CDR3 nucleotides are TGTGCCAGCAGTCTGTGGACAGGGGGCGGCTACGAGCAGTACTTC. V gene TRBV27 combines with J gene TRBJ2-7; TRBD1 matches 11 bases. Germline lookup yields CDR1 MNHEY and CDR2 SMNVEV (reference sequence). This CDR3 has 15 residues. Trimming removed 5 bases from V and 3 bases from J; junction bases left unmatched: 6.

This clone came up a few times. The V call is TRBV27, the J call TRBJ2-7, with TRBD1 matching over 9 bases. This CDR3 spans 14 amino acids. Germline CDR1 reads MNHEY; CDR2 reads SMNVEV (reference sequence). V trimming: 5 bases; J trimming: 2 bases; junction bases outside the gene matches: 4. The CDR3 bases are TGTGCCAGCAGTGCCCGGGACAGGGCCTACGAGCAGTACTTC. The encoded protein is CASSARDRAYEQYF.